The next 15 T cell receptor beta chains were all read from a single sample in a study of shared clonotypes between healthy human individuals. Data came from immunoSEQ multiplex PCR; TCRdb stores just in-frame clones and leaves some out. The sample has approximately 2.1 million clones; approximately 95% are singletons. Sample: naive CD4+ T cells from PBMCs. The subset here: CD45RA+ positively selected. Every receptor here comes from a young man in good health. Some clones in this sample may be carry-over from other donors' samples.

This chain connects TRBV19 to TRBJ1-2, with D perhaps matching TRBD1 (5 bases). The CDR3 totals 15 residues. CDR1 and CDR2 (germline): LNHDA, SQIVND (reference sequence). With 2 bases removed from V and 0 bases from J, the gap between germline ends came to 10 bases. The CDR3 DNA sequence: TGTGCCAGTAGTATAAAGCGGGGCTCTAACTATGGCTACACCTTC. Residues: CASSIKRGSNYGYTF.

This rearrangement joins TRBV5-6 to TRBJ1-1, with D maybe TRBD1 (6 bases). CDR1 is SGHDT, CDR2 YYEEEE, per germline. V was trimmed by 4 bases and J by 0 bases, leaving 13 bases between them. The CDR3 extends over 15 amino acids. As DNA, the CDR3 is TGTGCCAGCAGCCCGGGGGGCACTATGAACACTGAAGCTTTCTTT. Translating it yields CASSPGGTMNTEAFF. Full variable domain (remainder filled in from reference TRBV5-6 and TRBJ1-1): DAGVTQSPTHLIKTRGQQVTLRCSPKSGHDTVSWYQQALGQGPQFIFQYYEEEERQRGNFPDRFSGHQFPNYSSELNVNALLLGDSALYLCASSPGGTMNTEAFFGQGTRLTVV.

The V gene is TRBV6-1, the J gene TRBJ1-4; 9 nucleotides agree with TRBD1. Germline lookup yields CDR1 MNHNS and CDR2 SASEGT. The CDR3 runs to 16 residues. J was trimmed by 9 bases and V by 1 base; bases with no gene match: 9. Here the CDR3 DNA reads TGTGCCAGCAGTGAAGGGGGCGGACAGGGGAGGCAAAAACTGTTTTTT. Its protein product is CASSEGGGQGRQKLFF.

This clone is a singleton in its sample. The rearrangement links TRBV2 to TRBJ2-3, with 14 positions matching TRBD2. Trimming cost V 4 bases and J 2 bases; bases outside gene matches: 2. Germline values: CDR1 SNHLY, CDR2 FYNNEI. The CDR3 has 16 residues. The CDR3 DNA reads as TGTGCCAGCAGTGGGGGACTAGCGGGGGACACAGATACGCAGTATTTT. Protein: CASSGGLAGDTDTQYF. The variable domain in full, completed from reference TRBV2 and TRBJ2-3, reads EPEVTQTPSHQVTQMGQEVILRCVPISNHLYFYWYRQILGQKVEFLVSFYNNEISEKSEIFDDQFSVERPDGSNFTLKIRSTKLEDSAMYFCASSGGLAGDTDTQYFGPGTRLTVL.

The chain is built from TRBV7-2 and TRBJ2-1, with 11 bases that match TRBD2. V shed 2 bases and J 3 bases; nucleotides not matched to a gene: 9. CDR1 is SGHTA, CDR2 FQGNSA, per germline. The CDR3 length is 18 residues. The CDR3 spells CASSLLRLAGGLYNEQFF. The CDR3 nucleotides are TGTGCCAGCAGCTTATTGAGGCTAGCGGGAGGCCTCTACAATGAGCAGTTCTTC.

To note about this clone: Other DNA sequences in the same sample also yield this CDR3. The rearrangement uses TRBV5-1 and TRBJ2-3, with D hard to call. V gave up 0 bases and J gave up 0 bases, with 8 bases separating them. The V gene's germline CDR1 is SGHRS and CDR2 YFSETQ. This CDR3 is built from 15 residues. The CDR3 region has the DNA TGCGCCAGCAGCTTGGCCGTTTCTAGCACAGATACGCAGTATTTT. Protein: CASSLAVSSTDTQYF. The full variable domain, its missing parts supplied by reference TRBV5-1 and TRBJ2-3, is KAGVTQTPRYLIKTRGQQVTLSCSPISGHRSVSWYQQTPGQGLQFLFEYFSETQRNKGNFPGRFSGRQFSNSRSEMNVSTLELGDSALYLCASSLAVSSTDTQYFGPGTRLTVL.

The chain recombines TRBV2 with TRBJ1-5, with D unclear. The CDR3 is made up of 15 amino acids. Trimming left V 1 base short and J 6 bases short, with 13 bases between. Germline V gene lookup returns CDR1 SNHLY and CDR2 FYNNEI. CDR3 region: CASSEGPVRVQPQHF. The CDR3 DNA sequence: TGTGCCAGCAGTGAAGGCCCGGTGAGGGTTCAGCCCCAGCATTTT.

The chain couples TRBV21-1 to TRBJ1-2. TRBV21-1 is recorded as a pseudogene. The CDR3 extends over 16 amino acids. The CDR3 spells CASSLLGSRPNYGYTF. Here the CDR3 DNA reads TGTGCCAGCAGCCTCCTCGGCAGTCGACCTAACTATGGCTACACCTTC.

About this clone: This specimen includes other DNA sequences encoding the same CDR3. The chain uses TRBV5-6 and TRBJ1-2; D is uncertain. The CDR3 runs to 13 residues. CDR1 is SGHDT and CDR2 is YYEEEE in the germline V gene. Trimming shortened V by 0 bases and J by 4 bases, and 7 bases separated the two germline ends. For the CDR3, the DNA is TGTGCCAGCAGCTTGGAGCGGTCCTATGGCTACACCTTC. Protein: CASSLERSYGYTF.

The V and J genes are TRBV7-2 and TRBJ2-6; 8 nucleotides match TRBD1. Germline CDR1 and CDR2: SGHTA and FQGNSA. V was clipped by 1 base and J by 0 bases; unmatched bases: 8. The CDR3 runs 19 residues. This CDR3 reads CASSLDAGGASSGANVLTF. The CDR3, as DNA: TGTGCCAGCAGCTTAGATGCAGGGGGCGCTAGCTCTGGGGCCAACGTCCTGACTTTC.

The V gene is TRBV7-9, the J gene TRBJ2-7, with TRBD1 matching 10 bases. Trimming cost V 5 bases and J 3 bases; bases outside gene matches: 7. The CDR3 extends over 15 amino acids. Germline-derived CDR1 and CDR2 are SEHNR and FQNEAQ (reference sequence). The DNA of the CDR3 is TGTGCCAGCAGCATATGGGGACAGGGGAACTACGAGCAGTACTTC. Its protein product is CASSIWGQGNYEQYF. The full variable domain, its missing parts supplied by reference TRBV7-9 and TRBJ2-7, is DTGVSQNPRHKITKRGQNVTFRCDPISEHNRLYWYRQTLGQGPEFLTYFQNEAQLEKSRLLSDRFSAERPKGSFSTLEIQRTEQGDSAMYLCASSIWGQGNYEQYFGPGTRLTVT.

The rearrangement uses TRBV28 and TRBJ1-5; D is unresolved. The CDR3 runs 13 residues. Per germline, CDR1 MDHEN and CDR2 SYDVKM. Trimming shortened V by 9 bases and J by 5 bases, and 14 bases separated the two germline ends. The CDR3 nucleotides read TGTGCCAGTACTAAACGGATCGATCAGCCCCAGCATTTT. Translation gives CASTKRIDQPQHF.

The chain uses TRBV30 and TRBJ1-5; D might be TRBD1 (6 bases). The V gene's germline CDR1 is GTSNPN and CDR2 SVGIG (reference sequence). This CDR3 region has 16 residues. Between the trimmed V and J ends, which lost 2 bases and 7 bases, there was a span of 21 bases. The CDR3 region has the DNA TGTGCCTGGAGTCTAGGGGGGGCCGGGGCCGGACAGCCCCAGCATTTT. Amino acid sequence: CAWSLGGAGAGQPQHF.

The chain is built from TRBV27 and TRBJ2-7; 8 bases are shared with TRBD2. CDR3 size: 13 residues. Germline V gives CDR1 MNHEY, CDR2 SMNVEV (reference sequence). J lost 4 bases, V lost 6 bases, and 5 bases had no gene match. CDR3 sequence: CASSKREGYEQYF. CDR3 bases: TGTGCCAGCAGCAAACGGGAGGGTTACGAGCAGTACTTC.

This clone was seen just once. The rearrangement links TRBV5-1 to TRBJ1-1; perhaps TRBD1 as D (6 bases). Germline loops: CDR1 SGHRS, CDR2 YFSETQ. V was cut by 3 bases and J by 7 bases, with 13 bases left in between. The CDR3 runs to 13 residues. The CDR3 sequence: CASSSTGSNEAFF. The CDR3 DNA is TGCGCCAGCAGCTCGACAGGTTCCAATGAAGCTTTCTTT.